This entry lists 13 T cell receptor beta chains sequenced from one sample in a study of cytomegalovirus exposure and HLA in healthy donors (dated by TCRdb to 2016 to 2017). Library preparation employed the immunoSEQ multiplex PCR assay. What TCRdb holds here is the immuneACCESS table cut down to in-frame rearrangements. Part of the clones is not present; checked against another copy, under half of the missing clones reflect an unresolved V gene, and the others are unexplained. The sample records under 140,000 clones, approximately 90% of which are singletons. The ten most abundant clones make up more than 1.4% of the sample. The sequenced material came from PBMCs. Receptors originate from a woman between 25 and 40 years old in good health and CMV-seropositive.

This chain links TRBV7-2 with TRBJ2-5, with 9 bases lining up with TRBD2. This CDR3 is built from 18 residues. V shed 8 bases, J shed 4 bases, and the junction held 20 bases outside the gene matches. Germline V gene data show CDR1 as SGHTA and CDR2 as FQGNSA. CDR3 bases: TGTGCCAGCGGCACGTACGTAGCGGGGGAACGCCCAGGAGAGACCCAGTACTTC. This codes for CASGTYVAGERPGETQYF.

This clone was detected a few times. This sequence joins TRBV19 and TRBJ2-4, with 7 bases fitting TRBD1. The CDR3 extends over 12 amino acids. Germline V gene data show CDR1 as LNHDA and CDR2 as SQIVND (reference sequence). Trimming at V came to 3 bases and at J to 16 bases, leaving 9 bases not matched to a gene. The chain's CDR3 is CASSINRGDLYF. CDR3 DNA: TGTGCCAGTAGTATCAACAGGGGCGATCTTTACTTC. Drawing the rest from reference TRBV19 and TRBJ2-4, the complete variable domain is DGGITQSPKYLFRKEGQNVTLSCEQNLNHDAMYWYRQDPGQGLRLIYYSQIVNDFQKGDIAEGYSVSREKKESFPLTVTSAQKNPTAFYLCASSINRGDLYFGAGTRLSVL.

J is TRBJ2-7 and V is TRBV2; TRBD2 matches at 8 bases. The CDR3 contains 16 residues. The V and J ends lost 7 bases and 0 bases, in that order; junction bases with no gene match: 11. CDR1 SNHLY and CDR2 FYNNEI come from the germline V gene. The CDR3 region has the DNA TGTGCCAGCACTCCAGCGATCCGGGAGGGCTCCTACGAGCAGTACTTC. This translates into CASTPAIREGSYEQYF.

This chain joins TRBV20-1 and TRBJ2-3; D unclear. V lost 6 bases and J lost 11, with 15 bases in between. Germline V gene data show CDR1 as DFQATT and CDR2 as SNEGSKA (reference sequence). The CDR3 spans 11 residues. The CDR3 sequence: CSAGHSTGQYF. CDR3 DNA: TGCAGTGCGGGTCACAGCACCGGGCAGTATTTT.

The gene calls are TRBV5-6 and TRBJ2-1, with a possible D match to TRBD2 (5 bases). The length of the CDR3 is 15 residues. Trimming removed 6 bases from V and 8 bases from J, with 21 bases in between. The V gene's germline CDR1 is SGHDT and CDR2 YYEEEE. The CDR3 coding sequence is TGTGCCAGCAACCGGGGAATCGTTATTCCCCATGAGCAGTTCTTC. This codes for CASNRGIVIPHEQFF.

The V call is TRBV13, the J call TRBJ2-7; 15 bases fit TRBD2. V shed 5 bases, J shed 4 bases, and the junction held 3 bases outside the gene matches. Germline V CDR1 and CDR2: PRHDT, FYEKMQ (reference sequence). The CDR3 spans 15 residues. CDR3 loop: CASSEGLAGGYEQYF. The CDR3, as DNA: TGTGCCAGCAGCGAGGGACTAGCGGGAGGATACGAGCAGTACTTC.

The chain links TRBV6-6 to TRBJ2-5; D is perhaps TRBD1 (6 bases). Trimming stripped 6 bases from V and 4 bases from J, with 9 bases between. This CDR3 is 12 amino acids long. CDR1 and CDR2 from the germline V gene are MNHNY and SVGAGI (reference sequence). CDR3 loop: CASRGAGETQYF. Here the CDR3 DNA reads TGTGCCAGCAGGGGGGCTGGAGAGACCCAGTACTTC.

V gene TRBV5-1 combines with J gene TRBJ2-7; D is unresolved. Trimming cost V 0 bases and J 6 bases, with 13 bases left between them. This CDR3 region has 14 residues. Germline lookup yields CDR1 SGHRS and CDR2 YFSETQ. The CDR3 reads CASSLGSLTGEQYF. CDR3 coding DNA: TGCGCCAGCAGCTTGGGTAGCCTCACCGGCGAGCAGTACTTC.

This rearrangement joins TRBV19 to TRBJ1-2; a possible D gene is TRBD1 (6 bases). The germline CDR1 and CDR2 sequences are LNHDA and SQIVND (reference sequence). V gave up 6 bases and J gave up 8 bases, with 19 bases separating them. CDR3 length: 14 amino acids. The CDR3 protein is CASRPRQEWRGYTF. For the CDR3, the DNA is TGTGCCAGTAGACCGAGACAGGAATGGAGAGGCTACACCTTC.

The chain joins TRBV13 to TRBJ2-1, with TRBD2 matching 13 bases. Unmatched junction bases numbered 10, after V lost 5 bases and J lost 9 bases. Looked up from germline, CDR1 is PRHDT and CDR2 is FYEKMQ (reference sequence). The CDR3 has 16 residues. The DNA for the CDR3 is TGTGCCAGCAGCCACCATGGACTAGCGGGGGTTCTTGAGCAGTTCTTC. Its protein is CASSHHGLAGVLEQFF.

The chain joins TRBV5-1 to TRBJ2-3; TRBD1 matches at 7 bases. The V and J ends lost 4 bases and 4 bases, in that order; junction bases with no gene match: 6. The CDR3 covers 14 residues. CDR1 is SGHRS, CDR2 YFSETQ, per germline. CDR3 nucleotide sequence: TGCGCCAGCAGCGGGAAGGGGGCGGCAGATACGCAGTATTTT. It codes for CASSGKGAADTQYF.

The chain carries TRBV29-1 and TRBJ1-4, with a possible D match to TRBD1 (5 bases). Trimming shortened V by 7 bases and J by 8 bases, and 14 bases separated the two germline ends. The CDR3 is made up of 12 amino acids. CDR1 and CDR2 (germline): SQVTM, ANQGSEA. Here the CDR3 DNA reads TGCAGCGCCCGAAGGGGCTCGGAAAAACTGTTTTTT. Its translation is CSARRGSEKLFF.

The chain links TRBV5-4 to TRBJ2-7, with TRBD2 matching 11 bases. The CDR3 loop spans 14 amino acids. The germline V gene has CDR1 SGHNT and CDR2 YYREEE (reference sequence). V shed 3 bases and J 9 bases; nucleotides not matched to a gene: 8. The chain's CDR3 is CASSWDSGRAAQYF. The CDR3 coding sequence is TGTGCCAGCAGCTGGGATAGCGGGAGGGCTGCGCAGTACTTC.